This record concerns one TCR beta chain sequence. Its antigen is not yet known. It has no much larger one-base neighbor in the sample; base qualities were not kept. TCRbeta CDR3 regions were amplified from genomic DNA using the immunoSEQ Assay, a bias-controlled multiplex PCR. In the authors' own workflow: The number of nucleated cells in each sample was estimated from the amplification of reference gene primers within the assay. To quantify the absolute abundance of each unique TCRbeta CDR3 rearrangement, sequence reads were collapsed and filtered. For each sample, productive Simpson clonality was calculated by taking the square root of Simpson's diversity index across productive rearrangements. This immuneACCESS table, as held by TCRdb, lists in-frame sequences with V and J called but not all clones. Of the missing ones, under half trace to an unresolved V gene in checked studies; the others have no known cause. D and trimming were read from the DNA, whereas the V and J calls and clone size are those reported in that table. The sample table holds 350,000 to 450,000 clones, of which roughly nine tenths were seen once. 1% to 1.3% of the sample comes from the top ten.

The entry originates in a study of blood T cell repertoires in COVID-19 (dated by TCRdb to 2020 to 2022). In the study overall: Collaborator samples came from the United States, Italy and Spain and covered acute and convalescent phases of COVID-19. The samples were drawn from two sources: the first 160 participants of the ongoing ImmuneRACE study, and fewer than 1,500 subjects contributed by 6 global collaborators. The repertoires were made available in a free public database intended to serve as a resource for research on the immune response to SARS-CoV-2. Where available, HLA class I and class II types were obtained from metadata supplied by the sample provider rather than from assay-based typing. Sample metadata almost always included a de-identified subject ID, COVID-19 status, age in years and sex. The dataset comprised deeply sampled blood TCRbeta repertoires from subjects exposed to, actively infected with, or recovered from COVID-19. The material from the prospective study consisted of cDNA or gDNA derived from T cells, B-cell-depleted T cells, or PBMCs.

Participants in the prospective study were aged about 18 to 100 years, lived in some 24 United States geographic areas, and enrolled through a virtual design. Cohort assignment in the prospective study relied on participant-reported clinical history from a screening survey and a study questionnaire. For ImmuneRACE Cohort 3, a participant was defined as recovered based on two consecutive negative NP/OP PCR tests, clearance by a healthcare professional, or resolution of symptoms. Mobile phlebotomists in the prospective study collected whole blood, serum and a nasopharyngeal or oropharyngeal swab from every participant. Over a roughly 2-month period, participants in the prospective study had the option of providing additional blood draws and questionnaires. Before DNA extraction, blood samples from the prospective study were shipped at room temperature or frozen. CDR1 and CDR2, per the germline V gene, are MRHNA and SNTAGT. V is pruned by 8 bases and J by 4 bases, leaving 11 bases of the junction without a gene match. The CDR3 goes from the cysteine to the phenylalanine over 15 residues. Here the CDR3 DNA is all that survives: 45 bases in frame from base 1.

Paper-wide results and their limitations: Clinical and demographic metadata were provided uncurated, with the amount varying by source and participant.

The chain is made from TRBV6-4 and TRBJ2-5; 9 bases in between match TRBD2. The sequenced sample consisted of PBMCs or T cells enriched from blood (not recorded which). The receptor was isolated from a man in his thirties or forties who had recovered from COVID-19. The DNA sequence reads TGTGCCAGCCGACGACTAGCGGATCCTTCAGAGACCCAGTACTTC. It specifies CASRRLADPSETQYF.